The 9 T cell receptor beta chains presented below share a single source sample, sequenced in a study of blood T cell repertoires in COVID-19. This table comes from immunoSEQ multiplex PCR, and its TCRdb copy is limited to in-frame clones, with some not included. The sample has some 130,000 clones, 86% seen once. Sequenced: peripheral blood. These receptors were collected from a woman aged 70-85 years with COVID-19, enrolled during active disease.

The chain combines TRBV5-6 with TRBJ2-5, with D possibly TRBD1 on 5 matching bases. V lost 4 bases to trimming and J lost 2 bases, with 12 bases between them. The CDR3 is made up of 14 amino acids. From germline, CDR1 is SGHDT and CDR2 YYEEEE. Here the CDR3 DNA reads TGTGCCAGCAGCCTCCAGGGAATTCAAGAGACCCAGTACTTC. It specifies CASSLQGIQETQYF.

The chain joins TRBV28 to TRBJ2-5; 9 bases match TRBD1. The length of the CDR3 is 14 residues. V was pared by 6 bases and J by 4 bases, with 6 bases of the junction left unmatched. Germline lookup yields CDR1 MDHEN and CDR2 SYDVKM. Written as DNA, the CDR3 is TGTGCCAGCAGGGGAAGACAGGGGGTAGAGACCCAGTACTTC. Encoded protein: CASRGRQGVETQYF.

The chain uses TRBV3-1 (or the pseudogene TRBV3-2) and TRBJ1-1; TRBD1 matches 10 bases. The CDR3 contains 17 residues. Per germline, CDR1 LGHDT and CDR2 YNNKEL (reference sequence). Losses at the gene ends were 7 bases for V and 5 bases for J; bases not matched to a gene: 16. The CDR3 reads CASTGPPWTGGGTEAFF. The CDR3 nucleotides are TGTGCCAGCACCGGACCCCCATGGACAGGGGGAGGAACTGAAGCTTTCTTT.

The chain employs TRBV4-2 and TRBJ2-7, with 9 bases matching TRBD1. In germline, CDR1 is LGHNA, CDR2 YNFKEQ. V shed 4 bases and J 7 bases; nucleotides not matched to a gene: 11. This CDR3 region has 15 residues. The CDR3 DNA sequence: TGTGCCAGCAGCCCCCGTCCCGGGACAGGGATGGAGCAGTACTTC. Residues: CASSPRPGTGMEQYF.

In this sample, this clone turned up a few times. The genes are TRBV28 and TRBJ1-4; perhaps TRBD1 as D (5 bases). The length of the CDR3 is 15 residues. V lost 5 bases, J lost 7 bases, and 17 bases lay in between. The germline gives CDR1 MDHEN, CDR2 SYDVKM. CDR3 sequence reads: CASSPGFSGSEKLFF. The CDR3 region has the DNA TGTGCCAGCAGTCCAGGGTTCTCTGGCTCTGAAAAACTGTTTTTT.

The chain links TRBV7-6 to TRBJ1-1; TRBD1 agrees at 8 bases. The germline V gene has CDR1 SGHVS and CDR2 FNYEAQ. CDR3 length: 17 amino acids. The V gene end was trimmed by 5 bases and the J gene end by 0 bases; junction bases not matched to a gene: 11. CDR3 nucleotides: TGTGCCAGCAGCCTCACCCCGACAGGGGTCTTGAACACTGAAGCTTTCTTT. It is translated as CASSLTPTGVLNTEAFF.

This chain joins TRBV6-1 and TRBJ2-3; TRBD2 matches 8 bases. The CDR3 has 17 amino acids. V dropped 3 bases and J dropped 2; count of bases not matched to a gene: 10. Germline CDR1 and CDR2: MNHNS and SASEGT. The CDR3 coding sequence is TGTGCCAGCAGTGACCAAATTAATAGCGGGAACACAGATACGCAGTATTTT. Protein: CASSDQINSGNTDTQYF.

This clone has more than one count but fewer than ten. V usage is TRBV6-2 or TRBV6-3 and J usage is TRBJ1-3; possible D gene TRBD1, 6 bases. The CDR3 covers 16 residues. V was pared by 2 bases and J by 0 bases, with 11 bases between. The V gene's germline CDR1 is MNHEY and CDR2 SVGEGT. This chain's CDR3 is CASSYPTGSSGNTIYF. The CDR3, as DNA: TGTGCCAGCAGTTACCCGACAGGATCCTCTGGAAACACCATATATTTT.

The chain carries TRBV14 and TRBJ1-3, with TRBD1 identical over 10 bases. Germline V gene sequence: CDR1 SGHDN, CDR2 FVKESK. Losses at the gene ends were 4 bases for V and 7 bases for J; bases not matched to a gene: 1. The CDR3 loop spans 13 amino acids. The CDR3 nucleotides read TGTGCCAGCAGCCCGGGACAGGGGAACACCATATATTTT. The encoded protein is CASSPGQGNTIYF.